Each of the 27 T cell receptor beta chains below was sequenced from the same sample in a study of T-cell memory formation after mild COVID-19. TCRdb re-derived calls from the 5' RACE reads in MiXCR, one entry per CDR3 protein. The sample contains 400,000 to 450,000 distinct CDR3 sequences, approximately 19% of which appear only once. Material for sequencing was PBMCs or a T cell subset sorted from them (not recorded which). The receptors come from a man between 18 and 29 years old who had mild COVID-19 (a few samples of this study predate the infection). Cell type and time point are not known.

This clonotype was counted a few times. The CDR3 protein is CASSSGGTGVIQPQHF. The CDR3 nucleotides read TGTGCCAGCAGTTCCGGGGGGACAGGGGTCATTCAGCCCCAGCATTTT. The chain uses TRBV12-3 or TRBV12-4 and TRBJ1-5; TRBD1 matches at 10 bases. Germline trimming cut 4 bases from V and 6 bases from J; bases unmatched to any gene: 9. CDR3 length: 16 amino acids.

V usage is TRBV15 and J usage is TRBJ2-7, with TRBD2 matching over 9 bases. The J segment lost 4 bases and the V segment lost 6 bases, leaving 4 bases of the junction unmatched. The length of the CDR3 is 13 residues. Per germline, CDR1 LNHNV and CDR2 YYDKDF (reference sequence). The chain's CDR3 is CATRLAGEYEQYV. Written as DNA, the CDR3 is TGTGCCACCAGGTTAGCGGGGGAGTACGAGCAGTACGTC.

The sample holds many counts of this clonotype. V usage is TRBV7-9 and J usage is TRBJ2-5; the match to TRBD1 covers 9 bases. CDR1 and CDR2 (germline): SEHNR, FQNEAQ (reference sequence). J gave up 5 bases and V 5 bases, and 0 bases lay outside the gene matches. This CDR3 is 12 amino acids long. This CDR3 reads CASSTGGETQYF. The CDR3 DNA follows: TGTGCCAGCAGCACAGGGGGCGAGACCCAGTACTTC.

The chain joins TRBV6-2 or TRBV6-3 to TRBJ1-2; 7 bases fit TRBD1. Germline assignment: CDR1 MNHEY and CDR2 SVGEGT. V shed 2 bases and J 6 bases; nucleotides not matched to a gene: 12. The CDR3 spans 16 residues. Here the CDR3 reads CASSYAPPAGGNGYTF. The DNA of the CDR3 is TGTGCCAGCAGTTACGCCCCCCCGGCAGGGGGTAATGGCTACACCTTC.

The chain links TRBV10-3 to TRBJ1-6; TRBD1 is a possible D gene (6 bases). Germline V gene sequence: CDR1 ENHRY, CDR2 SYGVKD. The CDR3 has 15 amino acids. V lost 5 bases and J lost 7, with 15 bases in between. The CDR3 loop reads CAISPVTQGNSPLHF. DNA of the CDR3: TGTGCCATCAGTCCCGTGACCCAGGGGAATTCACCCCTCCACTTT.

The chain carries TRBV7-8 and TRBJ1-4; D uncertain. Germline V CDR1 and CDR2: SGHVS, FQNEAQ. Trimming stripped 9 bases from V and 0 bases from J, with 8 bases between. This CDR3 spans 13 amino acids. The CDR3 protein is CASREATNEKLFF. In DNA, the CDR3 is TGTGCCAGTCGGGAGGCAACTAATGAAAAACTGTTTTTT.

There are a few counts of this clonotype. CDR3 sequence (DNA): TGTGCCAGCAGCTTCCAGGGATCCGTTCTGTCGGCTTTCTTT. Residues: CASSFQGSVLSAFF. The gene calls are TRBV7-9 and TRBJ1-1; D perhaps matches TRBD1 (5 bases). The CDR3 is 14 residues long. V lost 3 bases to trimming and J lost 11 bases, with 19 bases between them. Germline assignment: CDR1 SEHNR and CDR2 FQNEAQ (reference sequence). Together with reference TRBV7-9 and TRBJ1-1, the CDR3 gives the full variable domain: DTGVSQNPRHKITKRGQNVTFRCDPISEHNRLYWYRQTLGQGPEFLTYFQNEAQLEKSRLLSDRFSAERPKGSFSTLEIQRTEQGDSAMYLCASSFQGSVLSAFFGQGTRLTVV.

The chain has TRBV4-2 and TRBJ1-1, with D unclear. V was cut by 3 bases and J by 1 base, with 3 bases left in between. The germline CDR1 and CDR2 sequences are LGHNA and YNFKEQ. This CDR3 region has 12 residues. The DNA of the CDR3 is TGTGCCAGCAGCCATAGGAACACTGAAGCTTTCTTT. Encoded protein: CASSHRNTEAFF.

The chain recombines TRBV6-6 with TRBJ1-2; D remains unclear. V shed 5 bases and J shed 4 bases, with 8 bases lying between them. CDR3 length: 12 amino acids. Germline loops: CDR1 MNHNY, CDR2 SVGAGI (reference sequence). The CDR3 DNA reads TGTGCCAGCAGTCCTAAGCCCTATGGCTACACCTTC. Amino acid sequence: CASSPKPYGYTF.

CDR3 loop: CAWGVGGYTGELFF. The DNA of the CDR3 is TGTGCCTGGGGGGTTGGGGGATACACCGGGGAGCTGTTTTTT. The J gene is TRBJ2-2, the V gene TRBV30, with D tentatively TRBD1 or TRBD2 (5 bases each). Between the trimmed V and J ends, which lost 5 bases and 3 bases, there was a span of 13 bases. Germline V CDR1 and CDR2: GTSNPN, SVGIG (reference sequence). The CDR3 covers 14 residues. The full variable domain, rest sourced from reference TRBV30 and TRBJ2-2, is SQTIHQWPATLVQPVGSPLSLECTVEGTSNPNLYWYRQAAGRGLQLLFYSVGIGQISSEVPQNLSASRPQDRQFILSSKKLLLSDSGFYLCAWGVGGYTGELFFGEGSRLTVL.

This clonotype turned up a few times. V is TRBV7-8 and J is TRBJ2-2; TRBD1 matches at 12 bases. With V trimmed by 5 bases and J by 0 bases, 10 bases remained unmatched. Germline V gene sequence: CDR1 SGHVS, CDR2 FQNEAQ. CDR3 size: 19 residues. The CDR3 region has the DNA TGTGCCAGCAGCGTACCGGGACAGGGGGCGGAGGCGAACACCGGGGAGCTGTTTTTT. Its protein product is CASSVPGQGAEANTGELFF.

The table lists this clonotype with a few counts. In DNA form, the CDR3 reads TGCGCCAGCAGCAAGACTAGCGGGGGGACCTACGAGCAGTACTTC. Amino acids: CASSKTSGGTYEQYF. The chain joins TRBV5-1 to TRBJ2-7; 13 nucleotides align to TRBD2. The CDR3 is made up of 15 amino acids. V lost 4 bases and J lost 2; bases outside the gene matches: 3. CDR1 and CDR2 from the germline V gene are SGHRS and YFSETQ.

The gene calls are TRBV12-3 or TRBV12-4 and TRBJ2-3; the match to TRBD1 covers 9 bases. Trimming cost V 6 bases and J 4 bases; bases outside gene matches: 11. This CDR3 is 16 amino acids long. This chain's CDR3 is CASSRGQGEVADTQYF. The CDR3 DNA follows: TGTGCCAGCAGCCGGGGACAGGGAGAGGTCGCAGATACGCAGTATTTT.

This rearrangement joins TRBV4-3 to TRBJ2-1, with 9 bases identical to TRBD2. V trimming: 1 base; J trimming: 4 bases; junction bases outside the gene matches: 8. In germline, CDR1 is LGHNA, CDR2 YSLEER. The CDR3 has 17 amino acids. Here the CDR3 DNA reads TGCGCCAGCAGCCAAGGCTTCGGTAGCGGGGGTTACAATGAGCAGTTCTTC. This encodes CASSQGFGSGGYNEQFF.

This clonotype has at least ten counts. The J gene is TRBJ2-1, the V gene TRBV7-2; tentative D call: TRBD2 (6 bases). Looked up from germline, CDR1 is SGHTA and CDR2 is FQGNSA. The CDR3 sequence is 14 residues long. V shed 8 bases and J shed 7 bases, with 18 bases lying between them. The CDR3 bases are TGTGCCAGCCGTCAGGGACTGGAGGGGAATGAGCAGTTCTTC. It specifies CASRQGLEGNEQFF.

This clonotype occurred many times. V is TRBV2 and J is TRBJ2-7; D may be TRBD2 (6 bases). The V and J ends lost 7 bases and 4 bases respectively, with 14 bases between them. Germline V gives CDR1 SNHLY, CDR2 FYNNEI. The CDR3 totals 13 residues. CDR3 loop: CASTGRDSYEQYF. Here the CDR3 DNA reads TGTGCCAGCACTGGCAGGGACTCATACGAGCAGTACTTC.

A few counts support this clonotype. The chain is built from TRBV12-3 or TRBV12-4 and TRBJ1-2; 7 bases are shared with TRBD1. V was pared by 6 bases and J by 6 bases, with 7 bases of the junction left unmatched. The CDR3 is 13 amino acids. CDR3 amino acids: CASRDDRVHGYTF. The DNA of the CDR3 is TGTGCCAGCAGAGACGACAGGGTCCATGGCTACACCTTC.

The J gene is TRBJ2-5, the V gene TRBV5-1, with D hard to call. Germline V gene sequence: CDR1 SGHRS, CDR2 YFSETQ. The CDR3 runs 12 residues. V gave up 0 bases and J gave up 5 bases, with 5 bases separating them. The CDR3 loop reads CASSLEFETQYF. For the CDR3, the DNA is TGCGCCAGCAGCTTGGAATTTGAGACCCAGTACTTC.

This clonotype turned up a few times. CDR3 in DNA: TGTGCCATCACAGGGGGCACTGAAGCTTTCTTT. This codes for CAITGGTEAFF. The chain employs TRBV28 and TRBJ1-1, with TRBD1 matching over 8 bases. After removal of 10 bases from V and 4 bases from J, the junction contained 2 bases not matched to a gene. CDR3 length equals 11 residues. In germline, CDR1 is MDHEN, CDR2 SYDVKM.

This clonotype showed up just a few times. The chain carries TRBV5-1 and TRBJ2-6; a possible D gene is TRBD1 (6 bases). The CDR3 is made up of 15 amino acids. Trimming stripped 0 bases from V and 3 bases from J, with 7 bases between. Germline V gene data show CDR1 as SGHRS and CDR2 as YFSETQ. This chain's CDR3 is CASSLEGDGANVLTF. Written as DNA, the CDR3 is TGCGCCAGCAGCTTGGAGGGGGATGGGGCCAACGTCCTGACTTTC.

The sample holds a few counts of this clonotype. The chain recombines TRBV4-1 with TRBJ2-7, with D maybe TRBD2 (6 bases). This CDR3 is built from 15 residues. V lost 1 base and J lost 5, with 15 bases in between. Germline assignment: CDR1 MGHRA and CDR2 YSYEKL. CDR3 in DNA: TGCGCCAGCAGCCAAGTTCCAGCGGGTAGCCACGAGCAGTACGTC. Translation: CASSQVPAGSHEQYV.

The gene calls are TRBV12-3 or TRBV12-4 and TRBJ2-3; 11 bases are shared with TRBD2. This CDR3 is built from 14 residues. J lost 9 bases, V lost 3 bases, and 5 bases had no gene match. The CDR3 DNA follows: TGTGCCAGCAGTTTCGAGTTAGCGGGGGGGACGCAGTATTTT. This sequence encodes CASSFELAGGTQYF.

This clonotype has more than one count but fewer than ten. This sequence joins TRBV5-6 and TRBJ2-1, with D unresolved. The CDR3 is made up of 14 amino acids. Germline V gene lookup returns CDR1 SGHDT and CDR2 YYEEEE. Trimming shortened V by 5 bases and J by 10 bases, and 19 bases separated the two germline ends. CDR3: CASSPGVHRGEQFF. The CDR3 bases are TGTGCCAGCAGTCCCGGCGTCCATCGCGGCGAGCAGTTCTTC.

The V and J genes are TRBV12-5 and TRBJ2-5; 9 positions match TRBD2. Trimming at V came to 8 bases and at J to 5 bases, leaving 9 bases not matched to a gene. Germline V gene data show CDR1 as LGHNT and CDR2 as FRNRAP. This CDR3 spans 14 amino acids. CDR3 amino acids: CASSPGTSRETQYF. The CDR3 coding sequence is TGTGCTAGTTCCCCCGGGACTAGCAGGGAGACCCAGTACTTC.

V gene TRBV7-6 combines with J gene TRBJ2-4, with a weak D call TRBD1 (6 bases). CDR3 length: 19 amino acids. Trimming removed 2 bases at V and 0 bases at J, with 20 bases between. Germline V gives CDR1 SGHVS, CDR2 FNYEAQ. The chain's CDR3 is CASSLISRGQGSAKNIQYF. CDR3 bases: TGTGCCAGCAGCTTAATCAGCAGGGGTCAGGGTTCAGCCAAAAACATTCAGTACTTC.

The rearrangement uses TRBV7-2 and TRBJ2-1; 7 bases match TRBD2. The germline CDR1 and CDR2 sequences are SGHTA and FQGNSA. This CDR3 has 16 residues. V lost 5 bases, J lost 7 bases, and 14 bases stayed unmatched. CDR3 in amino acids: CASSLSQGGGWNEQFF. The CDR3 DNA reads as TGTGCCAGCAGCCTCAGCCAGGGCGGGGGATGGAATGAGCAGTTCTTC.

The chain links TRBV5-5 to TRBJ2-5; no firm D call. Trimming removed 8 bases at V and 1 base at J, with 15 bases between. Germline values: CDR1 SGHKS, CDR2 YYEKEE (reference sequence). CDR3 size: 14 residues. The CDR3 DNA reads as TGTGCCAGAAGTCGCCGGGCCACCCAAGAGACCCAGTACTTC. Translation gives CARSRRATQETQYF.